Sequencing of this TCR beta chain was carried out in a study of Ad26.COV2.S vaccination and SARS-CoV-2 variants. Overall study context: Participants got Ad26.COV2.S intramuscularly, once or twice 56 days apart.

Treatment of the sample: some 20 received Ad26.COV2.S at low or high dose, single or two shots; about five received placebo; per-sample allocation not given. Sampling took place 63 days after the first vaccine or placebo injection. Sequenced by immunoSEQ multiplex PCR; TCRdb stores in-frame clones only, minus some. The repertoire has some 300,000 clones, 70% to 90% of them found once; the top ten carry approximately 2%. This CDR3 contains 13 residues. Germline CDR1 is SGDLS and CDR2 is YYNGEE. V was trimmed by 4 bases and J by 0 bases, leaving 7 bases between them. The clonotype originates from a person between 18 and 65 years old who received the Ad26.COV2.S COVID-19 vaccine or a placebo. The sequenced sample was peripheral blood, obtained in a trial of Ad26.COV2.S vaccine versus placebo. The V call is TRBV9, the J call TRBJ1-1; no definite D call. CDR3: CASSQDLNTEAFF. Written as DNA, the CDR3 is TGTGCCAGCAGCCAGGACTTGAACACTGAAGCTTTCTTT.